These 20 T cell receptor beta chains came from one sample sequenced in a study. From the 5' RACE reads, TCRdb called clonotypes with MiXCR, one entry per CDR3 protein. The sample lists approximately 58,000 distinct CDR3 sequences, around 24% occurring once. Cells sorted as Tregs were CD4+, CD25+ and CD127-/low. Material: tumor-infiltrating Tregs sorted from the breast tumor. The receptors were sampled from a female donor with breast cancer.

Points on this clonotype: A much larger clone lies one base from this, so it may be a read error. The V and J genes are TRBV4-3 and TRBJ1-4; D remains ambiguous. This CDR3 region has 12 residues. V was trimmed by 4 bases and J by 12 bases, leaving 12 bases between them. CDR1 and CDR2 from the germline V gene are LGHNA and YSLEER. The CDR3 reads CASSLRREELFF. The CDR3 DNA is TGCGCCAGCAGCCTCCGAAGAGAAGAACTGTTTTTT.

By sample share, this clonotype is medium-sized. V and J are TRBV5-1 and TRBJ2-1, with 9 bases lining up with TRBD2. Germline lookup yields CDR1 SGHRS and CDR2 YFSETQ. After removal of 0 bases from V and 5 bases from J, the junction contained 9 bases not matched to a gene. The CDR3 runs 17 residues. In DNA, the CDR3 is TGCGCCAGCAGCTTGGGTAGTATGCTAGCGGGAAACAATGAGCAGTTCTTC. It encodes CASSLGSMLAGNNEQFF.

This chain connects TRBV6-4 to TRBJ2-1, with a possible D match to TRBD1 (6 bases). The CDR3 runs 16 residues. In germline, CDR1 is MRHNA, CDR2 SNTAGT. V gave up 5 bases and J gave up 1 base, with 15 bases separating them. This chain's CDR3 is CASSRGTLGSYNEQFF. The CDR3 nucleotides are TGTGCCAGCAGTAGGGGGACCCTTGGTTCCTACAATGAGCAGTTCTTC.

In nucleotides, the CDR3 is TGTGCCAGCAGCCCCTGGGGAGTAGCGGGAGGCGGTGAGACCCAGTACTTC. Protein product: CASSPWGVAGGGETQYF. This sequence joins TRBV7-9 and TRBJ2-5; TRBD2 matches at 10 bases. The CDR3 is 17 residues long. Germline V gene lookup returns CDR1 SEHNR and CDR2 FQNEAQ (reference sequence). Germline trimming cut 5 bases from V and 5 bases from J; bases unmatched to any gene: 14.

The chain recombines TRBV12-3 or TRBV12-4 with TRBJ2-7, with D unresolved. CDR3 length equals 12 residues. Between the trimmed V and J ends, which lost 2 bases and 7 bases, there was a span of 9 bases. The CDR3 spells CASSLFGWEQYF. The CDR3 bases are TGTGCCAGCAGTTTATTTGGTTGGGAGCAGTACTTC.

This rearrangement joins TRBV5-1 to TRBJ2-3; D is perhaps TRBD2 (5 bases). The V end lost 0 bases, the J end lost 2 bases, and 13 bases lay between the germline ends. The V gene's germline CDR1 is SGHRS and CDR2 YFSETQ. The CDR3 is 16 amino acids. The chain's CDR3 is CASSLGTSRYTDTQYF. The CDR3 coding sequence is TGCGCCAGCAGCTTGGGGACTTCCCGGTACACAGATACGCAGTATTTT.

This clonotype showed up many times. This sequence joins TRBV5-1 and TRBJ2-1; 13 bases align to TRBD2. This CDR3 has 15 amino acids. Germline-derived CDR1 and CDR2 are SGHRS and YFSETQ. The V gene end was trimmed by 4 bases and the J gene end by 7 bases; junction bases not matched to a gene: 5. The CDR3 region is CASSGGLAGWNEQFF. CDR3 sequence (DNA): TGCGCCAGCAGCGGGGGACTAGCGGGATGGAATGAGCAGTTCTTC.

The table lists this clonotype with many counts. CDR3 sequence (DNA): TGCAGCGTTGAGCCGAGACGGGGTAACTATGGCTACACCTTC. This gives the protein CSVEPRRGNYGYTF. The chain carries TRBV29-1 and TRBJ1-2; D remains unclear. The CDR3 length is 14 residues. Germline V gene sequence: CDR1 SQVTM, CDR2 ANQGSEA. V gave up 3 bases and J gave up 1 base, with 12 bases separating them. The variable domain in full, with the rest retrieved from reference TRBV29-1 and TRBJ1-2, is SAVISQKPSRDICQRGTSLTIQCQVDSQVTMMFWYRQQPGQSLTLIATANQGSEATYESGFVIDKFPISRPNLTFSTLTVSNMSPEDSSIYLCSVEPRRGNYGYTFGSGTRLTVV.

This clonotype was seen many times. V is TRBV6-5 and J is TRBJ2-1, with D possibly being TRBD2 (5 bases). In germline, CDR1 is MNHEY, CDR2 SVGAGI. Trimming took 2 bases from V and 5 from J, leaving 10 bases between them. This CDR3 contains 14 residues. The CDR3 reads CASSYGEINNEQFF. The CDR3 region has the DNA TGTGCCAGCAGTTACGGGGAGATAAACAATGAGCAGTTCTTC.

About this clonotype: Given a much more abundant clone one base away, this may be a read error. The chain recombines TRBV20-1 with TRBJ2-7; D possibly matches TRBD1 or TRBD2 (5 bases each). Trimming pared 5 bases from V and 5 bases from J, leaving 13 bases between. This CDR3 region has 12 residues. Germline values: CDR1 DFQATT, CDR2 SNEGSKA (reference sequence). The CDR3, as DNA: TGCAGTGCTGTGGGACCGAGCCACGAGCAGTACTTC. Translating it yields CSAVGPSHEQYF.

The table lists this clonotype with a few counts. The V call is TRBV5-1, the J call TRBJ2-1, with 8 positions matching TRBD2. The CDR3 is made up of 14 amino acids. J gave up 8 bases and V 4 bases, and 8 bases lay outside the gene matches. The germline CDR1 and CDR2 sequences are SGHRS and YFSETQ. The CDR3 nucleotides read TGCGCCAGCAGCCCCCGACTAGCGACCGATGAGCAGTTCTTC. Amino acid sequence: CASSPRLATDEQFF.

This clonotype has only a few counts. CDR3 sequence reads: CSAARAQETQYF. DNA for the CDR3: TGCAGTGCCGCCAGGGCTCAAGAGACCCAGTACTTC. The chain carries TRBV20-1 and TRBJ2-5, with a possible D match to TRBD1 (5 bases). CDR3 length: 12 residues. The V end lost 6 bases, the J end lost 2 bases, and 10 bases lay between the germline ends. The germline CDR1 and CDR2 sequences are DFQATT and SNEGSKA (reference sequence).

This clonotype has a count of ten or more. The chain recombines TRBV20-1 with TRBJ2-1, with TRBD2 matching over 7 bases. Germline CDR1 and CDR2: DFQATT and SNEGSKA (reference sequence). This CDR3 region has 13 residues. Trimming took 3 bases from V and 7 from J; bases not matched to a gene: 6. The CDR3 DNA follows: TGCAGTGCTAGTTCCCACGGGAGGAATGAGCAGTTCTTC. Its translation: CSASSHGRNEQFF.

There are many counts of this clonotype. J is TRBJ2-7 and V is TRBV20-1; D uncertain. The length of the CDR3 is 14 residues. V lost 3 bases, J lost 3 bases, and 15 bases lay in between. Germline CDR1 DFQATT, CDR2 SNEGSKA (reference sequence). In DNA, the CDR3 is TGCAGTGCTAGCGCCATGGAGCCACGCTACGAGCAGTACTTC. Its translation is CSASAMEPRYEQYF.

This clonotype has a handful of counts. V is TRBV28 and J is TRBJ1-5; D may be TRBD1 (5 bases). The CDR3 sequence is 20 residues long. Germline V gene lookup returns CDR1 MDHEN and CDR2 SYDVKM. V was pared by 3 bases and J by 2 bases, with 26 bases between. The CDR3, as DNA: TGTGCCAGCAGTTTGTGGACGGGCAGGGACTACGTTTCTGGCAATCAGCCCCAGCATTTT. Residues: CASSLWTGRDYVSGNQPQHF. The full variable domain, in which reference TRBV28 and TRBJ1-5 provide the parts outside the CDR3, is DVKVTQSSRYLVKRTGEKVFLECVQDMDHENMFWYRQDPGLGLRLIYFSYDVKMKEKGDIPEGYSVSREKKERFSLILESASTNQTSMYLCASSLWTGRDYVSGNQPQHFGDGTRLSIL.

CDR3 region: CASSQVLGGDEQYF. The DNA for the CDR3 is TGTGCCAGCAGCCAAGTTTTAGGGGGCGACGAGCAGTACTTC. V is TRBV4-2 and J is TRBJ2-7, with 7 bases that match TRBD1. The CDR3 covers 14 residues. Germline V lookup: CDR1 LGHNA, CDR2 YNFKEQ. V gave up 1 base and J gave up 5 bases; unmatched junction bases: 5.

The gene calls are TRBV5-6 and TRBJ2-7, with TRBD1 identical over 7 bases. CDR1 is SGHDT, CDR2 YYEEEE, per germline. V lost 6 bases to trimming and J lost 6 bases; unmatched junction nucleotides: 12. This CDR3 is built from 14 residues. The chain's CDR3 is CASTPGPGTVEQYF. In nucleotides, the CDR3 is TGTGCCAGCACCCCGGGCCCGGGGACAGTCGAGCAGTACTTC.

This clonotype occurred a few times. In nucleotides, the CDR3 is TGTGCCACTGAACCGGGACTCGGTTACGAGCAGTACTTC. It encodes CATEPGLGYEQYF. The chain couples TRBV28 to TRBJ2-7; maybe TRBD2 (6 bases). The V gene lost 10 bases and the J gene lost 4 bases, with 17 bases spanning the gap. Germline CDR1 MDHEN, CDR2 SYDVKM. The CDR3 runs to 13 residues.

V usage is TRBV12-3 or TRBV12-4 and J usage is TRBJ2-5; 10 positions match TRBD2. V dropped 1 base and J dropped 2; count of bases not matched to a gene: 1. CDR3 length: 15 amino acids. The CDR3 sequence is CASSLVAGGQETQYF. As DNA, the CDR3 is TGTGCCAGCAGTTTAGTAGCGGGGGGACAAGAGACCCAGTACTTC.

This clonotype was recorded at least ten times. The CDR3 nucleotides are TGTGCCAGCAGTTCGGGACAGGGGCGAGTGAACACTGAAGCTTTCTTT. It translates to CASSSGQGRVNTEAFF. The chain combines TRBV28 with TRBJ1-1; TRBD1 matches 10 bases. J gave up 0 bases and V 4 bases, and 5 bases lay outside the gene matches. Per germline, CDR1 MDHEN and CDR2 SYDVKM. This CDR3 has 16 residues.